A selection of T cell receptor beta chains follows, all from one sample in a study of coeliac disease. Sequenced by immunoSEQ multiplex PCR; TCRdb stores in-frame clones only, minus some. The table lists approximately 7,000 clones, about 62% of them singletons. Sequenced sample: lymphocytes from the gut lamina propria. The receptors originated from a man in his 60s with celiac disease on a gluten-free diet. The CDR3 runs from the conserved cysteine through the conserved F or W. D genes are given only for firm matches. A row's size may be missing; if present it is once, few, many or a size class.

clone_size: -; cdr3_length: 14; d_call: TRBD1; j_call: TRBJ1-4; v_call: TRBV13; cdr3_nt: TGTGCCAGCAGGCAGACAGGGGCCGAAGAAAAACTGTTTTTT; cdr3_aa: CASRQTGAEEKLFF
clone_size: -; cdr3_length: 14; d_call: TRBD1; j_call: TRBJ2-5; v_call: TRBV5-1; cdr3_nt: TGCGCCAGCAGCTCCGGGACAGGGAAAGAGACCCAGTACTTC; cdr3_aa: CASSSGTGKETQYF
clone_size: -; cdr3_length: 16; d_call: TRBD1; j_call: TRBJ2-7; v_call: TRBV7-2; cdr3_nt: TGTGCCAGCAGCTTAGCGCAGGCAGGGGGCGCTTACGAGCAGTACTTC; cdr3_aa: CASSLAQAGGAYEQYF
clone_size: few; cdr3_length: 14; d_call: -; j_call: TRBJ1-6; v_call: TRBV5-1; cdr3_nt: TGCGCCAGCAGCTTGGGACAGAAGAATTCACCCCTCCACTTT; cdr3_aa: CASSLGQKNSPLHF
clone_size: -; cdr3_length: 14; d_call: TRBD1; j_call: TRBJ1-6; v_call: TRBV6-5; cdr3_nt: TGTGCCAGCAGTTCCGACAGGGGAGATTCACCCCTCCACTTT; cdr3_aa: CASSSDRGDSPLHF
clone_size: -; cdr3_length: 15; d_call: -; j_call: TRBJ1-5; v_call: TRBV4-1; cdr3_nt: TGCGCCAGCGCCGCAGGGTACTGGGGCAATCAGCCCCAGCATTTT; cdr3_aa: CASAAGYWGNQPQHF
clone_size: once; cdr3_length: 17; d_call: TRBD1; j_call: TRBJ2-7; v_call: TRBV7-8; cdr3_nt: TGTGCCAGCAGCTTGGGGACAGGGGGCTCGAGCTCCTACGAGCAGTACTTC; cdr3_aa: CASSLGTGGSSSYEQYF
clone_size: -; cdr3_length: 13; d_call: -; j_call: TRBJ2-2; v_call: TRBV18; cdr3_nt: TGTGCCAGCTCAAATCAGAACACCGGGGAGCTGTTTTTT; cdr3_aa: CASSNQNTGELFF
clone_size: -; cdr3_length: 16; d_call: TRBD1; j_call: TRBJ1-1; v_call: TRBV19; cdr3_nt: TGTGCCAGTAGTATAGGGACAGGTTCTCGGAACACTGAAGCTTTCTTT; cdr3_aa: CASSIGTGSRNTEAFF
clone_size: -; cdr3_length: 16; d_call: -; j_call: TRBJ2-7; v_call: TRBV6-1; cdr3_nt: TGTGCCAGCAGTGATCATGGGGGCCCTAGCTCCTACGAGCAGTACTTC; cdr3_aa: CASSDHGGPSSYEQYF
clone_size: -; cdr3_length: 12; d_call: -; j_call: TRBJ1-1; v_call: TRBV19; cdr3_nt: TGTGCCAGTAGCCGGATTGGGGGGAGGGCTTTCTTT; cdr3_aa: CASSRIGGRAFF
clone_size: -; cdr3_length: 15; d_call: -; j_call: TRBJ1-1; v_call: TRBV9; cdr3_nt: TGTGCCAGCAGCGTAGGTGGGGGGGGGAACACTGAAGCTTTCTTT; cdr3_aa: CASSVGGGGNTEAFF
clone_size: few; cdr3_length: 13; d_call: -; j_call: TRBJ2-1; v_call: TRBV5-5; cdr3_nt: TGTGCCAGCAGCCGGGGCTCCTACAATGAGCAGTTCTTC; cdr3_aa: CASSRGSYNEQFF
clone_size: -; cdr3_length: 13; d_call: -; j_call: TRBJ2-7; v_call: TRBV6-5; cdr3_nt: TGTGCCAGCAGGCGGGGGCCCCTCCACGAGCAGTACTTC; cdr3_aa: CASRRGPLHEQYF
clone_size: few; cdr3_length: 15; d_call: -; j_call: TRBJ1-4; v_call: TRBV28; cdr3_nt: TGTGCCAGCAGTCCCGGCCGGGGATTTAATGAAAAACTGTTTTTT; cdr3_aa: CASSPGRGFNEKLFF
clone_size: -; cdr3_length: 15; d_call: -; j_call: TRBJ1-1; v_call: TRBV9; cdr3_nt: TGTGCCAGCAGCGTACGGGGGGGGGATAACACTGAAGCTTTCTTT; cdr3_aa: CASSVRGGDNTEAFF
clone_size: -; cdr3_length: 17; d_call: TRBD2; j_call: TRBJ2-2; v_call: TRBV9; cdr3_nt: TGTGCCAGCAGCTACGTGCCGGGACTAGAGAACACCGGGGAGCTGTTTTTT; cdr3_aa: CASSYVPGLENTGELFF
clone_size: -; cdr3_length: 12; d_call: -; j_call: TRBJ2-7; v_call: TRBV30; cdr3_nt: TGTGCCTGGAGCCCATTATCCTACGAACAGTACTTC; cdr3_aa: CAWSPLSYEQYF
clone_size: few; cdr3_length: 13; d_call: -; j_call: TRBJ1-6; v_call: TRBV30; cdr3_nt: TGTGCCTGGAGTACAGGGTCAAATTCACCCCTCCACTTT; cdr3_aa: CAWSTGSNSPLHF
clone_size: few; cdr3_length: 13; d_call: -; j_call: TRBJ2-3; v_call: TRBV7-2; cdr3_nt: TGTGCCAGCAGCTTAGTAGCAGCAGATACGCAGTATTTT; cdr3_aa: CASSLVAADTQYF
clone_size: -; cdr3_length: 15; d_call: -; j_call: TRBJ1-4; v_call: TRBV5-1; cdr3_nt: TGCGCCAGCAGCTTGATGTGGGGGGGAAATGAAAAACTGTTTTTT; cdr3_aa: CASSLMWGGNEKLFF
clone_size: -; cdr3_length: 11; d_call: -; j_call: TRBJ1-1; v_call: TRBV6-5; cdr3_nt: TGTGCCAGCAGTACCTACAGTGAAGCTTTCTTT; cdr3_aa: CASSTYSEAFF
clone_size: -; cdr3_length: 14; d_call: -; j_call: TRBJ2-2; v_call: TRBV7-9; cdr3_nt: TGTGCCAGCAGCTCAGCAGCCTACACCGGGGAGCTGTTTTTT; cdr3_aa: CASSSAAYTGELFF
clone_size: -; cdr3_length: 13; d_call: -; j_call: TRBJ2-1; v_call: TRBV11-3; cdr3_nt: TGTGCCAGCAGCTTAATGGGTGGGCATGAGCAGTTCTTC; cdr3_aa: CASSLMGGHEQFF
clone_size: -; cdr3_length: 16; d_call: -; j_call: TRBJ2-3; v_call: TRBV18; cdr3_nt: TGTGCCAGCTCACCCCGAATACAGGCGTCCACAGATACGCAGTATTTT; cdr3_aa: CASSPRIQASTDTQYF
clone_size: few; cdr3_length: 12; d_call: -; j_call: TRBJ1-6; v_call: TRBV6-1; cdr3_nt: TGTGCCAGCAGCCACGGGGGGACACTACTCCACTTT; cdr3_aa: CASSHGGTLLHF
clone_size: few; cdr3_length: 15; d_call: -; j_call: TRBJ2-3; v_call: TRBV7-9; cdr3_nt: TGTGCCAGCAGCTTGGCCAGCCAGGGGATGGATACGCAGTATTTT; cdr3_aa: CASSLASQGMDTQYF
clone_size: -; cdr3_length: 13; d_call: TRBD1; j_call: TRBJ1-5; v_call: TRBV6-5; cdr3_nt: TGTGCCAGCAGTTACTCGACAGGGCAGCCCCAGCATTTT; cdr3_aa: CASSYSTGQPQHF
clone_size: -; cdr3_length: 16; d_call: -; j_call: TRBJ2-3; v_call: TRBV10-3; cdr3_nt: TGTGCCATCAGTGCGGGGTCGGGGGGCGAGACAGATACGCAGTATTTT; cdr3_aa: CAISAGSGGETDTQYF
clone_size: -; cdr3_length: 14; d_call: TRBD2; j_call: TRBJ2-1; v_call: TRBV18; cdr3_nt: TGTGCCAGCTCAAGCGGGGGGGCCAAGGGTGAGCAGTTCTTC; cdr3_aa: CASSSGGAKGEQFF
clone_size: -; cdr3_length: 15; d_call: TRBD1; j_call: TRBJ1-3; v_call: TRBV6-1; cdr3_nt: TGTGCCAGCAGTTCCGGGACAGGGTCTGGAAACACCATATATTTT; cdr3_aa: CASSSGTGSGNTIYF
clone_size: -; cdr3_length: 16; d_call: -; j_call: TRBJ1-1; v_call: TRBV7-9; cdr3_nt: TGTGCCAGCAGCTTAATCGTAGGGGATGGGGGGACCGAAGCTTTCTTT; cdr3_aa: CASSLIVGDGGTEAFF
clone_size: few; cdr3_length: 16; d_call: -; j_call: TRBJ2-5; v_call: TRBV21-1; cdr3_nt: TGTGCCAGCAGCAAAGAGGGAAGGGGAGGTCAAGAGACCCAGTACTTC; cdr3_aa: CASSKEGRGGQETQYF
clone_size: -; cdr3_length: 16; d_call: TRBD2; j_call: TRBJ2-2; v_call: TRBV28; cdr3_nt: TGTGCCAGCAGTTTAGGTAGCGGGGGGACCACCGGGGAGCTGTTTTTT; cdr3_aa: CASSLGSGGTTGELFF
clone_size: once; cdr3_length: 13; d_call: -; j_call: TRBJ1-5; v_call: TRBV27; cdr3_nt: TGTGCCACCGGGGGGGGAGGATATCAGCCCCAGCATTTT; cdr3_aa: CATGGGGYQPQHF
clone_size: -; cdr3_length: 13; d_call: TRBD1; j_call: TRBJ1-2; v_call: TRBV2; cdr3_nt: TGTGCCAGCAGTAATACAGGGGAATGGGGCTACACCTTC; cdr3_aa: CASSNTGEWGYTF
clone_size: -; cdr3_length: 16; d_call: TRBD1; j_call: TRBJ1-2; v_call: TRBV7-2; cdr3_nt: TGTGCCAGCAGAACAGGGGGCGCGTCGGCTAACTATGGCTACACCTTC; cdr3_aa: CASRTGGASANYGYTF
clone_size: few; cdr3_length: 14; d_call: -; j_call: TRBJ2-2; v_call: TRBV6-4; cdr3_nt: TGTGCCAGCAGTGACGAGATTAACACCGGGGAGCTGTTTTTT; cdr3_aa: CASSDEINTGELFF
clone_size: -; cdr3_length: 16; d_call: -; j_call: TRBJ1-1; v_call: TRBV19; cdr3_nt: TGTGCCAGTAGTACACCACACAGGGCCATGAACACTGAAGCTTTCTTT; cdr3_aa: CASSTPHRAMNTEAFF
clone_size: few; cdr3_length: 13; d_call: -; j_call: TRBJ2-3; v_call: TRBV27; cdr3_nt: TGTGCCAGCAGTCTTCGACAGACAGATACGCAGTATTTT; cdr3_aa: CASSLRQTDTQYF
clone_size: -; cdr3_length: 14; d_call: -; j_call: TRBJ2-2; v_call: TRBV6-1; cdr3_nt: TGTGCCAGCGGAAACAGAGTTGACACCGGGGAGCTGTTTTTT; cdr3_aa: CASGNRVDTGELFF
clone_size: -; cdr3_length: 15; d_call: TRBD1; j_call: TRBJ2-7; v_call: TRBV28; cdr3_nt: TGTGCCAGCAGTTTATTATGGGACAGGACCTACGAGCAGTACTTC; cdr3_aa: CASSLLWDRTYEQYF
clone_size: -; cdr3_length: 16; d_call: -; j_call: TRBJ2-5; v_call: TRBV18; cdr3_nt: TGTGCCAGCTCACTCTTAACTAGGATCTCTGTGGAGACCCAGTACTTC; cdr3_aa: CASSLLTRISVETQYF
clone_size: -; cdr3_length: 13; d_call: TRBD1; j_call: TRBJ1-5; v_call: TRBV10-2; cdr3_nt: TGCGCCACTTCTGGACAGGGGAATCAGCCCCAGCATTTT; cdr3_aa: CATSGQGNQPQHF
clone_size: -; cdr3_length: 16; d_call: -; j_call: TRBJ1-1; v_call: TRBV19; cdr3_nt: TGTGCCAGTAGTATAGTGGGGGCAGGGTCCAACACTGAAGCTTTCTTT; cdr3_aa: CASSIVGAGSNTEAFF
clone_size: -; cdr3_length: 14; d_call: -; j_call: TRBJ2-7; v_call: TRBV5-5; cdr3_nt: TGTGCCAGCAGCTGGGGGCAGGGTAACTACGAGCAGTACTTC; cdr3_aa: CASSWGQGNYEQYF
clone_size: -; cdr3_length: 12; d_call: TRBD1; j_call: TRBJ1-1; v_call: TRBV30; cdr3_nt: TGTGCCTGGAGGACAGGGAGGACTGAAGCTTTCTTT; cdr3_aa: CAWRTGRTEAFF
clone_size: -; cdr3_length: 13; d_call: -; j_call: TRBJ1-3; v_call: TRBV7-9; cdr3_nt: TGTGCCAGCAGCTTAGTGAGGGTGAACACCATATATTTT; cdr3_aa: CASSLVRVNTIYF
clone_size: -; cdr3_length: 13; d_call: TRBD1; j_call: TRBJ1-2; v_call: TRBV6-6; cdr3_nt: TGTGCCAGCAGTCCCCCAGGGGGCTATGGCTACACCTTC; cdr3_aa: CASSPPGGYGYTF
clone_size: -; cdr3_length: 17; d_call: TRBD1; j_call: TRBJ1-4; v_call: TRBV27; cdr3_nt: TGTGCCAGCTCCCGTACTCGGATGACAGGGGCTAATGAAAAACTGTTTTTT; cdr3_aa: CASSRTRMTGANEKLFF
clone_size: -; cdr3_length: 14; d_call: -; j_call: TRBJ2-3; v_call: TRBV27; cdr3_nt: TGTGCCAGCAGTTTAACCACTAGCACAGATACGCAGTATTTT; cdr3_aa: CASSLTTSTDTQYF
clone_size: -; cdr3_length: 14; d_call: -; j_call: TRBJ1-4; v_call: TRBV25-1; cdr3_nt: TGTGCCAGCGCAGAGAAAGGGAGTTTCGAAAAACTGTTTTTT; cdr3_aa: CASAEKGSFEKLFF
clone_size: -; cdr3_length: 17; d_call: -; j_call: TRBJ2-2; v_call: TRBV19; cdr3_nt: TGTGCCAGTAGTATAGGGGCGGGACAGAGATCCCACCGGGAGCTGTTTTTT; cdr3_aa: CASSIGAGQRSHRELFF
clone_size: once; cdr3_length: 15; d_call: -; j_call: TRBJ1-4; v_call: TRBV5-1; cdr3_nt: TGCGCCAGCAGTTTAGGACAGACAACTAATGAAAAACTGTTTTTT; cdr3_aa: CASSLGQTTNEKLFF
clone_size: -; cdr3_length: 15; d_call: -; j_call: TRBJ2-1; v_call: TRBV5-1; cdr3_nt: TGCGCCAGCAGCTTGGATGTGGGGGGGCTGGATGAGCAGTTCTTC; cdr3_aa: CASSLDVGGLDEQFF
clone_size: -; cdr3_length: 17; d_call: TRBD2; j_call: TRBJ2-5; v_call: TRBV18; cdr3_nt: TGTGCCAGCTCACCAGGGATAGCGGGGGGCCACCGGGAGACCCAGTACTTC; cdr3_aa: CASSPGIAGGHRETQYF
clone_size: -; cdr3_length: 14; d_call: -; j_call: TRBJ1-5; v_call: TRBV5-1; cdr3_nt: TGCGCCAGCAGCTTGGACAGGGGCAATCAGCCCCAGCATTTT; cdr3_aa: CASSLDRGNQPQHF